This T cell receptor (beta chain) was found in a study of OX40 agonist ivuxolimab in advanced cancers. The CDR3 sequence is 13 residues long. CDR1 is MNHEY and CDR2 is SVGAGI in the germline V gene. V was cut by 6 bases and J by 1 base, with 7 bases left in between. This clone was detected a few times. Other nucleotide sequences from this sample produce the same CDR3. Here immunoSEQ multiplex PCR was the method, and the copy in TCRdb shows in-frame clones only, minus some. Of roughly 18,000 clones listed, around 70% were seen once; the top ten hold around 20%. This clonotype was sampled from an adult with an advanced solid tumor such as melanoma, head and neck, liver or kidney cancer. The sequencing used CD4+ or CD8+ T cells sorted from blood, collected in a trial of the OX40 agonist ivuxolimab. The chain is built from TRBV6-5 and TRBJ2-1, with D hard to call. CDR3 DNA sequence: TGTGCCAGCAGGAGGAGTTCCTACAATGAGCAGTTCTTC. Translated: CASRRSSYNEQFF.